This T cell receptor (beta chain) is from a study of blood T cell repertoires in COVID-19. The overall study: Collection of acute and convalescent COVID-19 samples took place in the United States, Italy and Spain. T cells, B-cell-depleted T cells, or PBMCs supplied cDNA or gDNA.

Per the authors' pipeline: Cell counts per sample came from amplifying reference gene primers. Using immunoSEQ multiplex PCR, the repertoire was profiled, and TCRdb retains in-frame clones only, with some absent. V, J and clone size derive from that table, while D and trimming were established from the DNA sequence. The table lists hundreds of thousands of clones, 65% to 90% of them singletons. Enrolment of Seattle patients took place during active infection, and they were followed longitudinally. Germline lookup yields CDR1 LGHDT and CDR2 YNNKEL (reference sequence). This CDR3 has 16 residues. The junction had 6 bases not matched to a gene; V was cut back by 4 bases and J by 2 bases.

Sequenced material: peripheral blood. The rearrangement links TRBV3-1 (or the pseudogene TRBV3-2) to TRBJ2-5, with 11 positions matching TRBD1. The TCR was taken from a man aged 45 to 65 with COVID-19, enrolled during active disease. This CDR3 is CASSRTGGPKQETQYF. The CDR3 coding sequence is TGTGCCAGCAGCCGGACAGGGGGCCCTAAGCAAGAGACCCAGTACTTC.